A selection of T cell receptor beta chains follows, all from one sample in a study of T-cell reconstitution after alpha-beta-depleted transplantation in children. TCRdb independently ran MiXCR on the PCR reads; one entry per CDR3 protein. The sample consists of some 70,000 distinct CDR3 sequences, about 7% of them appearing once. Specimen: PBMCs from the stem cell graft donor, collected from the stem cell graft. The receptors come from a human donor who donated a stem cell graft to a child with acute lymphoblastic leukemia. Each CDR3 is given with its conserved first and last residue. D genes are given only for firm matches. The size of a clone is reported for some rows only, either as once, few or many, or as a class for expanded clones.

TRBJ2-1 | 14 | . | TRBV20-1 | many | CSAREMRADNEQFF | TGCAGTGCTAGAGAGATGAGGGCTGACAATGAGCAGTTCTTC
TRBJ2-5 | 13 | . | TRBV19 | many | CASRPTMRETQYF | TGTGCCAGTAGACCTACAATGAGGGAGACCCAGTACTTC
TRBJ2-3 | 15 | . | TRBV20-1 | few | CSALPPRFSTDTQYF | TGCAGTGCTCTTCCCCCTCGTTTTAGCACAGATACGCAGTATTTT
TRBJ2-7 | 14 | TRBD1 | TRBV5-1 | many | CASSGTGPPYEQYF | TGCGCCAGCAGCGGGACAGGGCCACCCTACGAGCAGTACTTC
TRBJ2-5 | 14 | . | TRBV29-1 | many | CSGRRGQRQETQYF | TGCAGCGGCAGGAGAGGACAGCGTCAAGAGACCCAGTACTTC
TRBJ1-5 | 15 | . | TRBV5-1 | many | CASNFEQDLNQPQHF | TGCGCCAGCAATTTCGAACAGGATCTCAATCAGCCCCAGCATTTT
TRBJ1-1 | 15 | TRBD1 | TRBV6-5 | many | CASSYSAGGKTEAFF | TGTGCCAGCAGTTACTCGGCAGGGGGCAAGACTGAAGCTTTCTTT
TRBJ1-1 | 13 | . | TRBV7-9 | many | CASRGQGWTEAFF | TGTGCCAGCCGGGGGCAGGGCTGGACTGAAGCTTTCTTT
TRBJ2-1 | 14 | . | TRBV15 | . | CATIRGVELNEQFF | TGTGCCACCATCAGAGGTGTGGAGCTCAATGAGCAGTTCTTC
TRBJ2-4 | 14 | . | TRBV20-1 | many | CSARDIQGQDIQYF | TGCAGTGCTAGAGATATACAGGGCCAGGACATTCAGTACTTC
TRBJ2-1 | 14 | . | TRBV12-3/TRBV12-4 | . | CASSLSGAYTEQFF | TGTGCCAGCAGCCTGTCGGGGGCCTACACTGAGCAGTTCTTC
TRBJ1-1 | 16 | TRBD1 | TRBV6-5 | many | CASWPLGQGARTEAFF | TGTGCCAGCTGGCCTTTGGGACAGGGGGCGAGGACTGAAGCTTTCTTT
TRBJ1-1 | 13 | . | TRBV9 | many | CASSYGDGTEAFF | TGTGCCAGCAGCTATGGAGACGGCACTGAAGCTTTCTTT
TRBJ2-2 | 16 | TRBD2 | TRBV5-1 | many | CASSFMGTSATGELFF | TGCGCCAGCAGCTTTATGGGTACTAGCGCCACCGGGGAGCTGTTTTTT
TRBJ2-1 | 15 | TRBD2 | TRBV29-1 | many | CSVPPGLAGGDEQFF | TGCAGCGTGCCACCGGGACTAGCGGGAGGGGATGAGCAGTTCTTC
TRBJ2-3 | 15 | TRBD1 | TRBV7-3 | many | CASSTTGGFGDTQYF | TGTGCCAGCAGCACGACAGGGGGCTTCGGAGATACGCAGTATTTT
TRBJ2-1 | 18 | TRBD2 | TRBV7-3 | few | CASSLTRTGGSSYNEQFF | TGTGCCAGCAGCCTAACGCGGACCGGGGGGAGCTCCTACAATGAGCAGTTCTTC
TRBJ2-3 | 15 | TRBD2 | TRBV4-1 | few | CASSQLAGVGGTQYF | TGCGCCAGCAGCCAACTAGCGGGAGTAGGTGGTACGCAGTATTTT
TRBJ2-7 | 16 | . | TRBV5-1 | many | CASSLRPGQYAYEQYF | TGCGCCAGCAGCTTGCGGCCAGGGCAGTATGCGTACGAGCAGTACTTC
TRBJ1-3 | 16 | TRBD1 | TRBV6-1 | few | CASSDPGQDSGNTIYF | TGTGCCAGCAGTGATCCCGGACAGGACTCTGGAAACACCATATATTTT
TRBJ2-2 | 14 | TRBD1 | TRBV27 | many | CASSGTEGAGELFF | TGTGCCAGCAGCGGGACAGAGGGGGCCGGGGAGCTGTTTTTT
TRBJ2-5 | 14 | . | TRBV10-3 | many | CAIRGAAGQETQYF | TGTGCCATCAGGGGGGCGGCGGGCCAAGAGACCCAGTACTTC
TRBJ1-2 | 14 | . | TRBV10-3 | many | CAISEQSQNYGYTF | TGTGCCATCAGTGAGCAGAGTCAAAACTATGGCTACACCTTC
TRBJ1-1 | 11 | . | TRBV6-1 | . | CATTKNTEAFF | TGTGCCACCACCAAGAACACTGAAGCTTTCTTT
TRBJ2-3 | 16 | TRBD2 | TRBV25-1 | many | CASSEWMAGDTDTQYF | TGTGCCAGCAGTGAATGGATGGCGGGAGACACAGATACGCAGTATTTT
TRBJ2-7 | 15 | . | TRBV7-2 | many | CASSLKPGIAYEQYF | TGTGCCAGCAGCTTAAAGCCAGGGATAGCCTACGAGCAGTACTTC
TRBJ2-5 | 16 | TRBD2 | TRBV29-1 | many | CSFEPPAGGRIETQYF | TGCAGCTTTGAACCCCCGGCGGGGGGGCGAATAGAGACCCAGTACTTC
TRBJ2-1 | 16 | TRBD2 | TRBV12-3/TRBV12-4 | many | CASSLRTSGGAGEQFF | TGTGCCAGCAGTTTGAGGACTAGCGGGGGGGCCGGTGAGCAGTTCTTC
TRBJ2-7 | 13 | . | TRBV7-2 | . | CASSPTTDYEQYF | TGTGCCAGCAGCCCCACTACCGACTACGAGCAGTACTTC
TRBJ2-7 | 12 | . | TRBV10-3 | many | CAISRQGLEQYF | TGTGCCATCAGTCGGCAGGGGCTCGAGCAGTACTTC
TRBJ1-2 | 16 | . | TRBV15 | few | CATSPGGGRGFGGYTF | TGTGCCACCAGCCCCGGGGGGGGCCGCGGTTTTGGGGGCTACACCTTC
TRBJ2-7 | 14 | . | TRBV5-5 | many | CASSWGSGAYEQYF | TGTGCCAGCAGCTGGGGATCGGGAGCCTACGAGCAGTACTTC
TRBJ1-2 | 14 | . | TRBV11-2 | many | CASSFAQGMEGYTF | TGTGCCAGCAGCTTCGCCCAGGGGATGGAGGGCTACACCTTC
TRBJ2-1 | 15 | . | TRBV9 | few | CASSARGTVYNEQFF | TGTGCCAGCAGCGCGAGAGGGACGGTTTACAATGAGCAGTTCTTC
TRBJ1-1 | 13 | TRBD1 | TRBV9 | many | CASSPFGQGKAFF | TGTGCCAGCAGCCCTTTTGGACAGGGAAAAGCTTTCTTT
TRBJ1-1 | 15 | . | TRBV9 | many | CASSVVGGRPDEAFF | TGTGCCAGCAGCGTAGTAGGGGGACGGCCGGATGAAGCTTTCTTT
TRBJ2-7 | 16 | TRBD2 | TRBV4-1 | many | CASSQGSGRQSYEQYF | TGCGCCAGCAGCCAAGGATCCGGGAGGCAGTCCTACGAGCAGTACTTC
TRBJ2-3 | 12 | . | TRBV15 | . | CATSSWENTQYF | TGTGCCACCAGTAGTTGGGAGAATACGCAGTATTTT
TRBJ1-5 | 13 | . | TRBV6-2/TRBV6-3 | many | CASSYYSNQPQHF | TGTGCCAGCAGTTATTATAGCAATCAGCCCCAGCATTTT
TRBJ1-2 | 13 | . | TRBV6-5 | . | CASSYSVQSGYTF | TGTGCCAGCAGTTACTCGGTCCAGTCCGGCTACACCTTC
TRBJ2-1 | 15 | . | TRBV20-1 | . | CSARDTGSPYNEQFF | TGCAGTGCTAGAGATACAGGCTCACCCTACAATGAGCAGTTCTTC
TRBJ2-7 | 12 | . | TRBV20-1 | many | CSAPDRSYEQYF | TGCAGTGCTCCAGACAGGTCCTACGAGCAGTACTTC
TRBJ2-7 | 16 | TRBD2 | TRBV20-1 | many | CSASYLRLAGTYEQYF | TGCAGTGCTTCCTACCTTCGACTAGCGGGAACCTACGAGCAGTACTTC
TRBJ2-1 | 15 | TRBD2 | TRBV11-3 | few | CASSPTSGVGNEQFF | TGTGCCAGCAGCCCGACTAGCGGGGTTGGTAATGAGCAGTTCTTC
TRBJ1-1 | 13 | . | TRBV29-1 | . | CSPGGRGDTEAFF | TGCAGCCCCGGGGGGAGGGGTGACACTGAAGCTTTCTTT
TRBJ1-4 | 14 | . | TRBV10-3 | many | CAISSGTANEKLFF | TGTGCCATCAGCTCCGGGACTGCTAATGAAAAACTGTTTTTT
TRBJ1-1 | 13 | . | TRBV27 | many | CASSLGLAREAFF | TGTGCCAGCAGTTTAGGGTTGGCTCGGGAAGCTTTCTTT
TRBJ2-1 | 15 | . | TRBV10-3 | many | CAISAWGPGLPEQFF | TGTGCCATCAGTGCCTGGGGTCCGGGACTCCCTGAGCAGTTCTTC
TRBJ2-4 | 15 | . | TRBV12-3/TRBV12-4 | many | CASSLKGGPGNIQYF | TGTGCCAGCAGTTTAAAGGGGGGGCCGGGAAACATTCAGTACTTC
TRBJ2-1 | 16 | TRBD2 | TRBV7-8 | many | CASSELTSGSHNEQFF | TGTGCCAGCAGCGAACTGACTAGCGGGTCGCACAATGAGCAGTTCTTC
TRBJ2-2 | 14 | . | TRBV11-2 | few | CASSQEFGTGELFF | TGTGCCAGCTCCCAAGAGTTTGGCACCGGGGAGCTGTTTTTT
TRBJ1-2 | 13 | . | TRBV5-4 | many | CATRPPWDYGYTF | TGTGCCACCCGCCCCCCTTGGGACTATGGCTACACCTTC
TRBJ1-2 | 13 | TRBD1 | TRBV7-6 | many | CASSSDRGNGYTF | TGTGCCAGCAGCTCAGACAGGGGTAATGGCTACACCTTC
TRBJ1-2 | 12 | . | TRBV19 | few | CASASGTYGYTF | TGTGCCAGTGCCTCAGGGACCTATGGCTACACCTTC
TRBJ1-2 | 13 | TRBD1 | TRBV28 | many | CASVRGPIYGYTF | TGTGCCAGCGTAAGGGGGCCGATCTATGGCTACACCTTC